These T cell receptor beta chains were read from a single sample in a study of shared clonotypes between healthy human individuals. Method: immunoSEQ multiplex PCR; TCRdb's copy keeps in-frame clones and lacks some. The sample records a few hundred thousand clones, around 87% being singletons. The specimen sequenced was memory CD8+ T cells sorted from blood. These receptors all stem from a man aged 18 to 30 in good health. Both conserved end residues are part of each CDR3. D genes are given only for firm matches. Clone size is given for some rows only: seen once, a few or many times, or a class if the clone is expanded.

v_gene,j_gene,len,d_gene,abundance,CDR3nt,CDR3aa
TRBV27,TRBJ1-4,14,NA,NA,TGTGCCAGCACTAAACGCGGGATCGCCGAAAAACTGTTTTTT,CASTKRGIAEKLFF
TRBV2,TRBJ2-7,13,NA,NA,TGTGCCAGCAGTGAAGCGCTTCTTTCCGAGCAGTACTTC,CASSEALLSEQYF
TRBV27,TRBJ2-1,17,TRBD2,NA,TGTGCCAGCAGTCTCCTTCAAGCGGGAGGGCCGGTCAATGAGCAGTTCTTC,CASSLLQAGGPVNEQFF
TRBV9,TRBJ1-5,15,TRBD1,once,TGTGCCAGCAGTGGTACAGGGGCGGCCAATCAGCCCCAGCATTTT,CASSGTGAANQPQHF
TRBV5-8,TRBJ1-1,13,TRBD1,NA,TGTGCCAGCAGCTTTGTCAGGGGGACTGAAGCTTTCTTT,CASSFVRGTEAFF
TRBV4-3,TRBJ2-1,15,NA,few,TGCGCCAGCAGCCAAGAGAACGGGGGATACAATGAGCAGTTCTTC,CASSQENGGYNEQFF
TRBV5-4,TRBJ2-4,14,TRBD1,once,TGTGCCAGCAGCTTGGAAAGGGGGCAGAACATTCAGTACTTC,CASSLERGQNIQYF
TRBV2,TRBJ2-7,16,TRBD2,NA,TGTGCCAGCAGTGAAGCTCTGGGACTAGATACCTACGAGCAGTACTTC,CASSEALGLDTYEQYF
TRBV19,TRBJ2-7,16,TRBD1,NA,TGTGCCAGTAGTATAGACATACAGGGGTCTTCCTACGAGCAGTACTTC,CASSIDIQGSSYEQYF
TRBV6-1,TRBJ2-7,15,NA,NA,TGTGCCAGCAGTGAACAGGGAATGACAGGCTACGAGCAGTACTTC,CASSEQGMTGYEQYF
TRBV5-6,TRBJ2-2,14,NA,NA,TGTGCCAGCAGCTTAATCGGAAACACCGGGGAGCTGTTTTTT,CASSLIGNTGELFF
TRBV28,TRBJ2-1,13,NA,once,TGTGCCAGCAGTTTTGCAGGGCGGGGTGAGCAGTTCTTC,CASSFAGRGEQFF
TRBV5-6,TRBJ2-7,12,NA,NA,TGTGCCAGCAGCCCACAGGGTTACGAGCAGTACTTC,CASSPQGYEQYF
TRBV5-1,TRBJ1-6,16,NA,NA,TGCGCCAGCAGCCCGGGGGGTTCTTGGTCTGACTCACCCCTCCACTTT,CASSPGGSWSDSPLHF
TRBV2,TRBJ2-1,15,TRBD2,NA,TGTGCCAGCAGTTTAGCGGGAGGGACCTACAATGAGCAGTTCTTC,CASSLAGGTYNEQFF
TRBV5-4,TRBJ2-1,15,TRBD1,NA,TGTGCCAGCAGCTTACCCGGGACAGGGACGAATGAGCAGTTCTTC,CASSLPGTGTNEQFF
TRBV6-5,TRBJ2-5,14,TRBD1,NA,TGTGCCAGCAGTTACGACGGACAGGGAGAGACCCAGTACTTC,CASSYDGQGETQYF
TRBV28,TRBJ1-2,15,NA,NA,TGTGCCAGCAGTTTAGTGGGCTCTGGGGGCTATGGCTACACCTTC,CASSLVGSGGYGYTF
TRBV6-6,TRBJ2-7,15,NA,once,TGTGCCAGCAGTCAATGGTCCGGTAGCTCCTACGAGCAGTACTTC,CASSQWSGSSYEQYF
TRBV30,TRBJ1-4,13,NA,NA,TGTGCCTGGAGTTTAGTATCAGGGGAAAAACTGTTTTTT,CAWSLVSGEKLFF
TRBV27,TRBJ1-2,12,TRBD1,NA,TGTGCCAGCAGTACAGGGGGCGTAGGCTACACCTTC,CASSTGGVGYTF
TRBV7-6,TRBJ2-5,17,TRBD1,NA,TGTGCCAGCAGCTTAGCGGTTTTCGGGACAGGCCAAGAGACCCAGTACTTC,CASSLAVFGTGQETQYF
TRBV28,TRBJ1-5,16,NA,NA,TGTGCCAGCAGTCCAACGGGAGGGGGGAGCAATCAGCCCCAGCATTTT,CASSPTGGGSNQPQHF
TRBV6-6,TRBJ2-5,13,TRBD1,NA,TGTGCCAGCAGGGATCAGGGGGCTGAGACCCAGTACTTC,CASRDQGAETQYF